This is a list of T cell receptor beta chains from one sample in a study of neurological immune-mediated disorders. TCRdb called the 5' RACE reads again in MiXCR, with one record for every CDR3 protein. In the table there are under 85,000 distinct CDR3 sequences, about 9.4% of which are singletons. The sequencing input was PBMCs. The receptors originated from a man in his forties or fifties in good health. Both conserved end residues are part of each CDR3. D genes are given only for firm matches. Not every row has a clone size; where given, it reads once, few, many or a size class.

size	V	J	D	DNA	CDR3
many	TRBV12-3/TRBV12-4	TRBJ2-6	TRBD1	TGTGCCTCCAGTTATGGGACAGGGGGCGGTGGGGCCAACGTCCTGACTTTC	CASSYGTGGGGANVLTF
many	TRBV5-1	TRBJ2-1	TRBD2	TGCGCCAGCAGCCCTTCGACTAGCGGGGGGGATGAGCAGTTCTTC	CASSPSTSGGDEQFF
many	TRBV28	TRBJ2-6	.	TGTGCCAGCAGAGCCGGGGACTCTGGGGCCAACGTCCTGACTTTC	CASRAGDSGANVLTF
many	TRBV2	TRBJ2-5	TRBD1	TGTGCCAGCTTCCCCGTTCAGGGGGCGGGAGAGACCCAGTACTTC	CASFPVQGAGETQYF
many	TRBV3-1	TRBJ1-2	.	TGTGCCAGCAGCCAACCGGGGTCCTATGGCTACACCTTC	CASSQPGSYGYTF
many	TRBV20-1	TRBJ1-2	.	TGCAGTGCTTCCAGGCTTCGGGACTATGGCTACACCTTC	CSASRLRDYGYTF
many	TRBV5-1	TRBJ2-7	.	TGCGCCACCCGAGGGGAGGCTGGGTACGAGCAGTACTTC	CATRGEAGYEQYF
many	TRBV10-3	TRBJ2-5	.	TGTGCCATCTCACCGAGCGGCCAAGAGACCCAGTACTTC	CAISPSGQETQYF
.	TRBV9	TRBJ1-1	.	TGTGCCAGCAGCGTAAGTCTTAAGAACACTGAAGCTTTCTTT	CASSVSLKNTEAFF
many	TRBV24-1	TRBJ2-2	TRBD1	TGTGCCACCAGTGACCCGGGACAGGGTACCGGGGAGCTGTTTTTT	CATSDPGQGTGELFF
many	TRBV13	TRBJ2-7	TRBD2	TGTGCCAGCAGCCCCCGGCAGAGGTGGGCGGGGGACTCCTACGAGCAGTACTTC	CASSPRQRWAGDSYEQYF
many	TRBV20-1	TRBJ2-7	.	TGCAGTGCTAGACCGGGGCGATCCTTCTACGAGCAGTACTTC	CSARPGRSFYEQYF
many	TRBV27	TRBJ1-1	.	TGTGCCAGCAGTCCTCCAGGGGAAGGAACTGAAGCTTTCTTT	CASSPPGEGTEAFF
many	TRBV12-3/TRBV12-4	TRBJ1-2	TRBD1	TGTGCCAGCAGTTTTGGGACCGGACAGGGGGAGGGCTACACCTTC	CASSFGTGQGEGYTF
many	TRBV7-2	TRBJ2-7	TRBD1	TGTGCCAGCAGCTTAGTGGGGACAGCGATAAACCCTTACGAGCAGTACTTC	CASSLVGTAINPYEQYF
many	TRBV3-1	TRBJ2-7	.	TGTGCCACCAAGGGAGATTCCTACGAGCAGTACTTC	CATKGDSYEQYF
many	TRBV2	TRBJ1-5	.	TGTGCCAGCAGGGCAGCTTATAGCAATCAGCCCCAGCATTTT	CASRAAYSNQPQHF
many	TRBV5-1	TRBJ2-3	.	TGCGCCAGCAGCTTGGGGGTGAGCGCAGATACGCAGTATTTT	CASSLGVSADTQYF
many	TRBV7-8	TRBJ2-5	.	TGTGCCAGCAGCGCGGACAGCCAAGAGACCCAGTACTTC	CASSADSQETQYF
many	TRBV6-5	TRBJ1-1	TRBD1	TGTGCCAGCAGTGGACAGGGCGGCGGGTACACTGAAGCTTTCTTT	CASSGQGGGYTEAFF
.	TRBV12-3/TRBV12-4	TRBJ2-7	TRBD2	TGTGCCAGCCCTCCTAGCGGGAGAATGTCCTACGAGCAGTACTTC	CASPPSGRMSYEQYF
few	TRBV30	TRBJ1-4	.	TGTGCCTCTGGACGATTACTTGGTGAAAAACTGTTTTTT	CASGRLLGEKLFF
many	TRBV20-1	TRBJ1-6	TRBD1	TGCAGTGCACGGGACAGCTATAATTCACCCCTCCACTTT	CSARDSYNSPLHF
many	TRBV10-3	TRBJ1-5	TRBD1	TGTGCCATCAGTCCAGGACAGGGGTTTTTAGGTCAGCCCCAGCATTTT	CAISPGQGFLGQPQHF
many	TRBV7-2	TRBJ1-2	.	TGTGCCAGCAGCTTAACCCAGGGTGACTATGGCTACACCTTC	CASSLTQGDYGYTF
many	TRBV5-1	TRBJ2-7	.	TGCGCCAGCAGCTTCGAACAGGGTTCCTACTCCTACGAGCAGTACTTC	CASSFEQGSYSYEQYF